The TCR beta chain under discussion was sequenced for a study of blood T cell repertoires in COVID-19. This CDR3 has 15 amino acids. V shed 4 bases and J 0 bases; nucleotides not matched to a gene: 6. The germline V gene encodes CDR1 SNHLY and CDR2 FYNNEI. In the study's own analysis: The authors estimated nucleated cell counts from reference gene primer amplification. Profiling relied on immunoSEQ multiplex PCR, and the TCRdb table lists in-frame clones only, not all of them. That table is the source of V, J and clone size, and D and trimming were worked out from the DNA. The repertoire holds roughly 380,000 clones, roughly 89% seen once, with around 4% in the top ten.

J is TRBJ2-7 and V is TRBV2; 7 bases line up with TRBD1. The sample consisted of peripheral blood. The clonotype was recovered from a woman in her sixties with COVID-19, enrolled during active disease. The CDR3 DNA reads TGTGCCAGCAGTGTTTCAGGGGGTAGCTCCTACGAGCAGTACTTC. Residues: CASSVSGGSSYEQYF.